This TCR beta chain was sequenced during a study of CD8 T cells in Susac syndrome. The germline V and J ends were trimmed by 4 bases and 5 bases, with 14 bases remaining between them. CDR1 is MGHRA and CDR2 is YSYEKL in the germline V gene. The CDR3 is made up of 14 amino acids. With random hexamers, reverse transcription was performed on about 0.45 to 1 ug of RNA. TCRdb analysed the immunoSEQ multiplex PCR reads with MiXCR anew, one entry per CDR3 protein. This table holds approximately 210,000 distinct CDR3 sequences, less than 95% found once. The genes are TRBV4-1 and TRBJ2-5, with D perhaps given as TRBD1 or TRBD2 (6 bases each). The source of this sequence is a human donor with Susac syndrome. Sequencing input: CD4+ T cells from PBMCs. CDR3 sequence reads: CASSLFGGSETQYF. The CDR3 coding sequence is TGCGCCAGCAGCCTCTTCGGGGGCAGCGAGACCCAGTACTTC.